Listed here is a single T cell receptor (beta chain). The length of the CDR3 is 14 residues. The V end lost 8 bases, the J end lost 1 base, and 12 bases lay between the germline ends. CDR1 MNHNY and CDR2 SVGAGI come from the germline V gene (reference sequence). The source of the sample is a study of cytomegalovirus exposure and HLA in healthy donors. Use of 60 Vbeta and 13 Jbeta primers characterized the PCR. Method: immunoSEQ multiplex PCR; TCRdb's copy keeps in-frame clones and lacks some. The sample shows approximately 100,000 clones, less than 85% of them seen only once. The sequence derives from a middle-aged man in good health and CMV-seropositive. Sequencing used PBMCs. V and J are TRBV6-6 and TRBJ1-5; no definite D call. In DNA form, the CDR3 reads TGTGCCAGCGGGCTATCGGGAAGCAATCAGCCCCAGCATTTT. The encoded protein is CASGLSGSNQPQHF.